Below, 15 T cell receptor beta chains from the same sample are listed, as sequenced in a study of blood T cell repertoires in COVID-19. TCRdb's copy holds only in-frame clones and misses some; the assay was immunoSEQ multiplex PCR. The table has over 30,000 clones, almost 90% seen once. The sequencing sample was made of peripheral blood. The receptors were gathered from a man between 65 and 85 years old with acute or convalescent COVID-19.

The J gene is TRBJ2-2, the V gene TRBV7-2; D perhaps matches TRBD1 (6 bases). Per the germline V gene, CDR1 is SGHTA and CDR2 is FQGNSA. The CDR3 is 15 residues long. V was shortened by 6 bases and J by 4 bases, with 15 bases between the two germline ends. CDR3 residues: CASRPQGFGTGELFF. The CDR3, as DNA: TGTGCCAGCAGGCCACAGGGATTTGGCACCGGGGAGCTGTTTTTT.

The chain combines TRBV28 with TRBJ1-1, with a weak D call TRBD1 (6 bases). CDR1 MDHEN and CDR2 SYDVKM come from the germline V gene. Trimming removed 3 bases at V and 6 bases at J, with 8 bases between. The length of the CDR3 is 12 residues. In DNA form, the CDR3 reads TGTGCCAGCAGTTTTAACAGGGCTGAAGCTTTCTTT. Translating gives CASSFNRAEAFF.

The chain has TRBV7-8 and TRBJ1-1, with D perhaps TRBD1 (6 bases). The CDR3 covers 17 residues. The V end was cut by 6 bases, the J end by 2 bases, with 22 bases between. The germline V gene encodes CDR1 SGHVS and CDR2 FQNEAQ. The CDR3 reads CASRILPRTATNTEAFF. In DNA, the CDR3 is TGTGCCAGCAGGATACTTCCGAGGACAGCGACTAACACTGAAGCTTTCTTT.

The chain carries TRBV4-3 and TRBJ2-7; 8 bases match TRBD2. This CDR3 spans 15 amino acids. The ends lost 1 base at V and 4 bases at J; junction bases unmatched: 6. The V gene's germline CDR1 is LGHNA and CDR2 YSLEER. The DNA for the CDR3 is TGCGCCAGCAGCCAAGTTTCGAGCGGGAGTTACGAGCAGTACTTC. Protein product: CASSQVSSGSYEQYF.

About this clone: One end of the junction varies from germline; a read error may be responsible. The chain carries TRBV3-1 (or the pseudogene TRBV3-2) and TRBJ1-1; D is unclear. The CDR3 has 14 residues. The germline CDR1 and CDR2 sequences are LGHDT and YNNKEL (reference sequence). The DNA of the CDR3 is TGTGCCAGCAGCAAAGATGCGGTTGCCACTGAAGCTTTCTTT. Its translation is CASSKDAVATEAFF.

V usage is TRBV5-6 and J usage is TRBJ2-5; TRBD1 matches at 7 bases. With V trimmed by 1 base and J by 0 bases, 6 bases remained unmatched. The CDR3 is 16 residues long. Germline CDR1 and CDR2: SGHDT and YYEEEE. This CDR3 reads CASSLLTGMYQETQYF. In DNA, the CDR3 is TGTGCCAGCAGCTTGCTGACAGGGATGTACCAAGAGACCCAGTACTTC.

The V call is TRBV7-2, the J call TRBJ2-7, with 8 bases identical to TRBD2. J was trimmed by 5 bases and V by 5 bases; bases with no gene match: 8. This CDR3 has 14 amino acids. CDR1 is SGHTA and CDR2 is FQGNSA in the germline V gene. The CDR3 region has the DNA TGTGCCAGCAGCAAAAGCGGGAGTGGGGACGAGCAGTACTTC. Protein product: CASSKSGSGDEQYF.

The gene calls are TRBV5-4 and TRBJ2-1, with 13 bases aligning to TRBD2. The CDR3 totals 16 residues. Trimming took 3 bases from V and 5 from J; bases not matched to a gene: 5. Germline V gene lookup returns CDR1 SGHNT and CDR2 YYREEE (reference sequence). The DNA of the CDR3 is TGTGCCAGCAGCTCCGACGGACTAGCGGGAGACAATGAGCAGTTCTTC. This translates into CASSSDGLAGDNEQFF.

The chain uses TRBV9 and TRBJ2-1; D might be TRBD2 (5 bases). CDR3 size: 15 residues. CDR1 and CDR2 (germline): SGDLS, YYNGEE. Trimming shortened V by 2 bases and J by 3 bases, and 12 bases separated the two germline ends. CDR3 loop: CASSVREGLYNEQFF. The DNA for the CDR3 is TGTGCCAGCAGCGTTCGAGAGGGCCTCTACAATGAGCAGTTCTTC.

The CDR3 protein is CASSSGQAYGYTF. CDR3 nucleotide sequence: TGTGCCAGCAGCTCGGGACAGGCCTATGGCTACACCTTC. V usage is TRBV7-2 and J usage is TRBJ1-2; the match to TRBD1 covers 8 bases. CDR3 length equals 13 residues. J lost 4 bases, V lost 4 bases, and 2 bases had no gene match. CDR1 SGHTA and CDR2 FQGNSA come from the germline V gene. Drawing the rest from reference TRBV7-2 and TRBJ1-2, the complete variable domain is GAGVSQSPSNKVTEKGKDVELRCDPISGHTALYWYRQSLGQGLEFLIYFQGNSAPDKSGLPSDRFSAERTGGSVSTLTIQRTQQEDSAVYLCASSSGQAYGYTFGSGTRLTVV.

The CDR3 region is CASSFGGGSSSYNEQFF. The DNA of the CDR3 is TGTGCCAGCAGCTTTGGAGGCGGGAGTAGTTCCTACAATGAGCAGTTCTTC. The rearrangement uses TRBV7-2 and TRBJ2-1; 7 nucleotides align to TRBD2. The CDR3 is made up of 17 amino acids. V dropped 3 bases and J dropped 1; count of bases not matched to a gene: 9. Germline V gene data show CDR1 as SGHTA and CDR2 as FQGNSA.

This chain uses TRBV15 with TRBJ2-3, with 11 bases identical to TRBD2. V trimming: 3 bases; J trimming: 2 bases; junction bases outside the gene matches: 10. Germline values: CDR1 LNHNV, CDR2 YYDKDF (reference sequence). CDR3 length: 18 amino acids. CDR3 loop: CATSRGGTSGLNTDTQYF. CDR3 in DNA: TGTGCCACCAGCAGGGGTGGGACTAGCGGTTTGAACACAGATACGCAGTATTTT.

The chain couples TRBV3-1 (or the pseudogene TRBV3-2) to TRBJ1-5, with D unclear. Germline V CDR1 and CDR2: LGHDT, YNNKEL (reference sequence). The CDR3 runs to 15 residues. The ends were cut back, 3 bases at V and 1 base at J, with 10 bases in the middle. The chain's CDR3 is CASSHGKGSNQPQHF. The CDR3 DNA is TGTGCCAGCAGCCACGGGAAGGGCAGCAATCAGCCCCAGCATTTT.

The CDR3 sequence is CASSAQGEAEAFF. CDR3 sequence (DNA): TGTGCCAGCAGTGCTCAGGGGGAGGCTGAAGCTTTCTTT. The chain is built from TRBV6-6 and TRBJ1-1; 7 bases fit TRBD1. Germline trimming cut 5 bases from V and 6 bases from J; bases unmatched to any gene: 6. Germline V gene lookup returns CDR1 MNHNY and CDR2 SVGAGI (reference sequence). The CDR3 length is 13 residues.

V usage is TRBV15 and J usage is TRBJ1-5; D may be TRBD1 (6 bases). V was clipped by 0 bases and J by 9 bases, with 12 bases between them. The CDR3 is made up of 14 amino acids. The V gene's germline CDR1 is LNHNV and CDR2 YYDKDF (reference sequence). DNA for the CDR3: TGTGCCACCAGCAGAGAATCGCAGGGGTGGCCCCAGCATTTT. Protein: CATSRESQGWPQHF.